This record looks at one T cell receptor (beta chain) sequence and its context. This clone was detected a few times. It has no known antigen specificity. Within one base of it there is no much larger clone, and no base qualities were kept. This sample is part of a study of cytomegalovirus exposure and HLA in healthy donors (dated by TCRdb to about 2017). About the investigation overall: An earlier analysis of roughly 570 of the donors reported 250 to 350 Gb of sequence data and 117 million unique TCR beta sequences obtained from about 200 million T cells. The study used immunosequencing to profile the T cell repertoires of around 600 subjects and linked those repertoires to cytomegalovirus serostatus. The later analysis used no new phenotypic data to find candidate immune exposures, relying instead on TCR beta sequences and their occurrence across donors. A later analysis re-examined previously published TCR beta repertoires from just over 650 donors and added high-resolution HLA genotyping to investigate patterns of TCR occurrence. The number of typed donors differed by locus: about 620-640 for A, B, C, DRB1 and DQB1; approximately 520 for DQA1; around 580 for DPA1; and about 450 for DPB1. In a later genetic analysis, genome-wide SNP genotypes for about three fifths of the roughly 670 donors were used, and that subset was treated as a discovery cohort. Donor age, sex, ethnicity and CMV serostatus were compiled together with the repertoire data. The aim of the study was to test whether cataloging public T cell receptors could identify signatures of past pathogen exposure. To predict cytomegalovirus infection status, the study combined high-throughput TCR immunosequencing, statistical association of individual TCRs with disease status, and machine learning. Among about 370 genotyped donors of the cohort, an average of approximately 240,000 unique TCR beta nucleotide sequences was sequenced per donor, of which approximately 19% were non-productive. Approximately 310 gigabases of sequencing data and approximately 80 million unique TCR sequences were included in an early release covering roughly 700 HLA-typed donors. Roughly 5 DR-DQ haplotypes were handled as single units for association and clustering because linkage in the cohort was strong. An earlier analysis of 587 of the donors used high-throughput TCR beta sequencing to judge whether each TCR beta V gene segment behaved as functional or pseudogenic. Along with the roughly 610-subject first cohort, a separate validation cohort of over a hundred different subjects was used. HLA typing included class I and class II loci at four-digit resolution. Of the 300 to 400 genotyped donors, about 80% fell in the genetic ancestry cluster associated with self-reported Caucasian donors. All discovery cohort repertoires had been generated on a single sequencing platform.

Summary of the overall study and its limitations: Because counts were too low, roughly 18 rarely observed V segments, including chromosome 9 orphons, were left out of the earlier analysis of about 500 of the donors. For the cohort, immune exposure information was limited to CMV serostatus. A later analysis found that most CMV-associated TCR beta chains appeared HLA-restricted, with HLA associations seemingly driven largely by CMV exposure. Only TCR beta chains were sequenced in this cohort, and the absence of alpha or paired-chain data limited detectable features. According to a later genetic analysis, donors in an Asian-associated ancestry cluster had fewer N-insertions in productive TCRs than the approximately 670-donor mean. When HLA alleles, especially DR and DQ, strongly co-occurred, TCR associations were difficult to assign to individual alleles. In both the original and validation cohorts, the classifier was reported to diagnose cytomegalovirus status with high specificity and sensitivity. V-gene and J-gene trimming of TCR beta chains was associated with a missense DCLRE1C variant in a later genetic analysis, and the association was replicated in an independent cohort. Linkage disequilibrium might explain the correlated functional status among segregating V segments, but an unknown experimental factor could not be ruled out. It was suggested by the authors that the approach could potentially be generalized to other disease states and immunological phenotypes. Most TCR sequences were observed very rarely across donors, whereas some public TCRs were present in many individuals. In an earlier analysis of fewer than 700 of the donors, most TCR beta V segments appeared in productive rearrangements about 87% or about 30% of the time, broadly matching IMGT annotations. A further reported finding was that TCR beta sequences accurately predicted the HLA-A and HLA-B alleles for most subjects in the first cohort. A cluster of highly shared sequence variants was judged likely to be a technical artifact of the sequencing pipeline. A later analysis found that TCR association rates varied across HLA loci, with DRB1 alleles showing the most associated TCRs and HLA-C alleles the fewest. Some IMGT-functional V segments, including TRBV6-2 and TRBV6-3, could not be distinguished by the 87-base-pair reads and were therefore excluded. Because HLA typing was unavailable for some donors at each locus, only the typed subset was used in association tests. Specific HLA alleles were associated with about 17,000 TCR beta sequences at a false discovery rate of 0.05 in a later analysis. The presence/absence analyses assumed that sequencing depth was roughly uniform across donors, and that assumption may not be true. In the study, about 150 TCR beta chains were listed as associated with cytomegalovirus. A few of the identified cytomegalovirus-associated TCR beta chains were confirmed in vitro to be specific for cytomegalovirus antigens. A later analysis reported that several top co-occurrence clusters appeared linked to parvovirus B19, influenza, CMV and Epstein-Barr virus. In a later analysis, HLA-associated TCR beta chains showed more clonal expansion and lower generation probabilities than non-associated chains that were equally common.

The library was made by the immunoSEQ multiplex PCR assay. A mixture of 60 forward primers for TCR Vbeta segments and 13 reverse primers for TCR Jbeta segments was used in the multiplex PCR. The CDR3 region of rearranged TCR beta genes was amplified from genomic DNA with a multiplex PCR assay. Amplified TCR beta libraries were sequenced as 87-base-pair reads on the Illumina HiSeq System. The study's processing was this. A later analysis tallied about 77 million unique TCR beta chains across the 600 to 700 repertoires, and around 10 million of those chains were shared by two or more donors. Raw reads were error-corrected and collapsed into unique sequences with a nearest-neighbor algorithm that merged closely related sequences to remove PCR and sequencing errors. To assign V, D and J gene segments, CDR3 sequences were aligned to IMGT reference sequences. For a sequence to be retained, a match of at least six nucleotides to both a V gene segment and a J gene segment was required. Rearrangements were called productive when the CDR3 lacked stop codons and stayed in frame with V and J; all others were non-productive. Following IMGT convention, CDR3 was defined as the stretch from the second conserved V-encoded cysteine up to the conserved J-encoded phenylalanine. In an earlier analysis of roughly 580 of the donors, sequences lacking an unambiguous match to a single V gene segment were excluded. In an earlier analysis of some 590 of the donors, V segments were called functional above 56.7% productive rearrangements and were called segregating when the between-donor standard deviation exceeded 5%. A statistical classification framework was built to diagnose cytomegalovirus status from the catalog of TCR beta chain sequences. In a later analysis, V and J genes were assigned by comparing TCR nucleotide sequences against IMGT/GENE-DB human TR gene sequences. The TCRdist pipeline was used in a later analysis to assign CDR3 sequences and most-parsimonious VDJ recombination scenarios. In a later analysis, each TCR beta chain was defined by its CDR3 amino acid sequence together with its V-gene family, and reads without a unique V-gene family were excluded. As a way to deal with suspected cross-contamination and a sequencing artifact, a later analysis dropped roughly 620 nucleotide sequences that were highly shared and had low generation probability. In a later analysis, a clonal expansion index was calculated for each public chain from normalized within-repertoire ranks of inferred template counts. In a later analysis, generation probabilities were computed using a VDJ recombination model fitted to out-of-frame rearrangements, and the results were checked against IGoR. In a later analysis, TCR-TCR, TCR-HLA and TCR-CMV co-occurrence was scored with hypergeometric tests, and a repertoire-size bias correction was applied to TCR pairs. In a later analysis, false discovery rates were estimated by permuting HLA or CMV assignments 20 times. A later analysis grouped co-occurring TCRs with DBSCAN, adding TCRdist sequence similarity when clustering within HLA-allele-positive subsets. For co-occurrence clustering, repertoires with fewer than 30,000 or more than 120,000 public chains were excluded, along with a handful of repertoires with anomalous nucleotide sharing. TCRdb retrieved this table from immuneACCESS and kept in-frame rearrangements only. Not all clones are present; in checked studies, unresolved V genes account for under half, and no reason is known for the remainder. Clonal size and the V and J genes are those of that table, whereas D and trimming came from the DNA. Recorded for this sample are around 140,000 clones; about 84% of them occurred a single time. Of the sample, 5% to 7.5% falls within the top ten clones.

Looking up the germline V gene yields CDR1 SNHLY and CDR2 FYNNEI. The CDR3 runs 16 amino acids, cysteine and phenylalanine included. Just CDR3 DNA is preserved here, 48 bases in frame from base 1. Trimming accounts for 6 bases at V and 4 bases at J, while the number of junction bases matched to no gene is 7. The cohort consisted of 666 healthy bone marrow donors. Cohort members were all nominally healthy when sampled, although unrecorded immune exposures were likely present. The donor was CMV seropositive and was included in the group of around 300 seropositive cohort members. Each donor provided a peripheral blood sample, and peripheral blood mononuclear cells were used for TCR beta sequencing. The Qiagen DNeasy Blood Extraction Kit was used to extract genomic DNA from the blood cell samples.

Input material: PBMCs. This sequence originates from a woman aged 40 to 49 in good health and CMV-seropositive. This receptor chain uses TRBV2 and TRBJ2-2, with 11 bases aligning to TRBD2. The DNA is TGTGCCAGCAGCCCTAGCGGGAGGTCGGGCACCGGGGAGCTGTTTTTT. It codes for CASSPSGRSGTGELFF.